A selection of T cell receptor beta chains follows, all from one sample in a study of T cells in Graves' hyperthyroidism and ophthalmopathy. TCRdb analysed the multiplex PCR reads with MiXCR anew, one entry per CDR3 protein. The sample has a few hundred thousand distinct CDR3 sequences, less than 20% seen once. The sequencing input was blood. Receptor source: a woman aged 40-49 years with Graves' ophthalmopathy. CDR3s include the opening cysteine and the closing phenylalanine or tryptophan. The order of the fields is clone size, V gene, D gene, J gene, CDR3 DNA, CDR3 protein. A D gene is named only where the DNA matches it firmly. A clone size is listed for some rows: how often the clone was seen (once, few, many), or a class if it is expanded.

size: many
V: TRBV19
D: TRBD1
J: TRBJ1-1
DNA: TGTGCCAGTAGTACCCTTAAAGGGGGCGAAGCTTTCTTT
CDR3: CASSTLKGGEAFF

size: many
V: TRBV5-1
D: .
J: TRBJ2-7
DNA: TGCGCCAGCAGCTTGGATCCGGGTATCTACGAGCAGTACTTC
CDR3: CASSLDPGIYEQYF

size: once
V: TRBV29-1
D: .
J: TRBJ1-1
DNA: TGCAGCGTTGGCCAAGCCACCTCGGCCCTGAGTGAAGCTTTCTTT
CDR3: CSVGQATSALSEAFF

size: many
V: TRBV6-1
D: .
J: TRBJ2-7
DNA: TGTGCCAGCAGTCATCCGGGCTCAGCCTACGGGCAGTACTTC
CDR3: CASSHPGSAYGQYF

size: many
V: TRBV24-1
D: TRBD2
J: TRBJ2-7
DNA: TGTGCCACCAGTGCCGGACTAGCGACAGAGCAGTACTTC
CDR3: CATSAGLATEQYF

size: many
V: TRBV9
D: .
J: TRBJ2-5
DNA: TGTGCCAGCAGCTTCAGGGGGGACAGAGAAGAGACCCAGTACTTC
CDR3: CASSFRGDREETQYF

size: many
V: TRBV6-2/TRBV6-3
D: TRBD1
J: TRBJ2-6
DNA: TGTGCCAGCCACGGATCAACAGGGGCTGGGGCCAACGTCCTGACTTTC
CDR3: CASHGSTGAGANVLTF

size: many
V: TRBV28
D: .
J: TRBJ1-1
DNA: TGTGCCAGCAGTTTAGTAGGGACCTCCGCTGAAGCTTTCTTT
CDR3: CASSLVGTSAEAFF

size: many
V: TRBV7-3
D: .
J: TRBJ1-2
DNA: TGTGCCAGCAGCTTTGGGGCAGGCTATGGCTACACCTTC
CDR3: CASSFGAGYGYTF

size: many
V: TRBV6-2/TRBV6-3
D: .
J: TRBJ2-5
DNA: TGTGCCAGCAGACGCCAGGGTAGCGGAGAGACCCAGTACTTC
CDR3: CASRRQGSGETQYF

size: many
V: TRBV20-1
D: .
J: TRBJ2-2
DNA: TGCAGTGCTAGCTCAACCCTGAACACCGGGGAGCTGTTTTTT
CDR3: CSASSTLNTGELFF

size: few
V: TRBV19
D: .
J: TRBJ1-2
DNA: TGTGCCAGTAGTATGCCAAGAAAAGCTAACTATGGCTACACCTTC
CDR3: CASSMPRKANYGYTF

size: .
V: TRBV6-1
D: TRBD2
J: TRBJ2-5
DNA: TGTGCCAGCACCATCAGCGGGGCGGGACAAGAGACCCAGTACTTC
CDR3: CASTISGAGQETQYF

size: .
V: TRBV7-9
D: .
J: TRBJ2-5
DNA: TGTGCCAGCAGCTTCGAGACGGACCCCTTCGGGACTCAGTACTTC
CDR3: CASSFETDPFGTQYF

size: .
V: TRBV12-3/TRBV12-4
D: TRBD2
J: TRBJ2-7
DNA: TGTGCCAGCAGTCCAGGACTAGCGGCGTTTTTATTC
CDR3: CASSPGLAAFLF

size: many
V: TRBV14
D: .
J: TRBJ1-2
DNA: TGTGCCAGCAGCCAAGTGCGCAGCGCGGATAACTATGGCTACACCTTC
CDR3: CASSQVRSADNYGYTF

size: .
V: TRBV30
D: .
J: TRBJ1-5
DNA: TGTGCCTGGGGTCCGGGGAGCAATCAGCCCCAGCATTTT
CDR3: CAWGPGSNQPQHF

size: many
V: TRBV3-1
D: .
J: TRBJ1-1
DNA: TGTGCCAGCGAAAGGGGTTCTGAAGCTTTCTTT
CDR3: CASERGSEAFF

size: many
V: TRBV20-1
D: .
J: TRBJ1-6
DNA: TGCAGTGCTAGAGATCCGCGAGAGAGCTCCTATAATTCACCCCTCCACTTT
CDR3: CSARDPRESSYNSPLHF

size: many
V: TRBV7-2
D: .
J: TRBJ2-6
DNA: TGTGCCAGCAGCTACGACAGTGCCAACGTCCTGACTTTC
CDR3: CASSYDSANVLTF

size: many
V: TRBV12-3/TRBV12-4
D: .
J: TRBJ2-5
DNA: TGTGCCAGTAGGTCCGGCGTTACAGAGACCCAGTACTTC
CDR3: CASRSGVTETQYF

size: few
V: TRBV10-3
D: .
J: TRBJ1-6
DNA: TGTGCCATCAGTAGGGAAGAAAATTCACCCCTCCACTTT
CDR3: CAISREENSPLHF

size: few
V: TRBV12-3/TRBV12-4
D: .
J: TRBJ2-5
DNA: TGTGCCAGCTCCTACAGTGGGGAAGAGACCCAGTACTTC
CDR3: CASSYSGEETQYF

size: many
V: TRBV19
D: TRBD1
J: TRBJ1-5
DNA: TGTGCCAGTAGGACAGGGGGCGCCCCCAATCAGCCCCAGCATTTT
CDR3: CASRTGGAPNQPQHF